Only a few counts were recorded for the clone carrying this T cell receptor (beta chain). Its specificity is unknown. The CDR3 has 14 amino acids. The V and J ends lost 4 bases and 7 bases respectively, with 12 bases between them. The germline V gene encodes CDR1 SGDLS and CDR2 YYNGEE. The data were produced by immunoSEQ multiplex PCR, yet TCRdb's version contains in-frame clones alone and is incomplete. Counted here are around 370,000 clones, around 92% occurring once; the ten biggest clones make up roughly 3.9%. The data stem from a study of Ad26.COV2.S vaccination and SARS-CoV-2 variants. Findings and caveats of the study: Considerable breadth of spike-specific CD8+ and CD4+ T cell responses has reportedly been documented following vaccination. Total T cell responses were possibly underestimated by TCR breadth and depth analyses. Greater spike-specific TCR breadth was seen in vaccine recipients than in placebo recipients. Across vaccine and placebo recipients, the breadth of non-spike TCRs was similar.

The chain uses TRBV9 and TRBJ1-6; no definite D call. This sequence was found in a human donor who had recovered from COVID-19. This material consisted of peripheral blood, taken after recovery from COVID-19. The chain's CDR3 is CASSPPGSNSPLHF. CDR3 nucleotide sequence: TGTGCCAGCAGCCCCCCGGGTTCCAATTCACCCCTCCACTTT.